One TCR beta chain is described in this entry. Antigen unknown. Primers for the PCR totalled 60 Vbeta and 13 Jbeta. Repertoires were generated with immunoSEQ multiplex PCR, while TCRdb's copy carries only in-frame clones and drops some. This table has almost 95,000 clones, 50% to 75% appearing once. The data derive from a study of cytomegalovirus exposure and HLA in healthy donors. Trimming took 1 base from V and 2 from J, leaving 16 bases between them. This CDR3 is 17 amino acids long. The germline V gene has CDR1 SGHAT and CDR2 FQDESV (reference sequence). The study, taken as a whole, reports: Researchers had no immune exposure information except CMV serostatus available.

V and J are TRBV11-1 and TRBJ2-3, with D uncertain. Sequenced sample: PBMCs. This sequence was found in a young man in good health and CMV-seronegative. CDR3 residues: CASSLDPLASVTDTQYF. The DNA for the CDR3 is TGTGCCAGCAGCTTAGACCCGCTGGCCTCCGTCACAGATACGCAGTATTTT.